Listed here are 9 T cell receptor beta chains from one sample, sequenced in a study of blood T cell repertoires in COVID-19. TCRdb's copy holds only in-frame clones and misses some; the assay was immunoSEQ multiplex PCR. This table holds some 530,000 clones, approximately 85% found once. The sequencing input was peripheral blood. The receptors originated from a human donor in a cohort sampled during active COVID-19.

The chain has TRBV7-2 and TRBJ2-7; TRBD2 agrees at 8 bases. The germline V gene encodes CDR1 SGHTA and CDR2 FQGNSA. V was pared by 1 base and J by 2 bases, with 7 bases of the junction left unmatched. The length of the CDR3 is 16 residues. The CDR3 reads CASSLGVAGFPYEQYF. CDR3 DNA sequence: TGTGCCAGCAGCTTAGGAGTAGCGGGATTCCCCTACGAGCAGTACTTC.

CDR3 sequence reads: CASSRTPRRDTGELFF. CDR3 DNA sequence: TGTGCCAGCAGCCGGACACCTCGAAGGGACACCGGGGAGCTGTTTTTT. The chain links TRBV7-9 to TRBJ2-2, with a tentative D call TRBD1 (5 bases). CDR3 length: 16 residues. The germline gives CDR1 SEHNR, CDR2 FQNEAQ (reference sequence). V was cut by 5 bases and J by 3 bases, with 16 bases left in between.

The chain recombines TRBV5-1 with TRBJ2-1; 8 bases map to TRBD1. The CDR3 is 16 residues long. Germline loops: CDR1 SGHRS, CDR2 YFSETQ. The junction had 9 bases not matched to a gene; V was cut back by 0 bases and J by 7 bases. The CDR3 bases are TGCGCCAGCAGCTTGGCCTGGGGCAGGGGGCTAAATGAGCAGTTCTTC. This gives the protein CASSLAWGRGLNEQFF.

CDR3: CASSLSMGATQHF. CDR3 bases: TGTGCCAGCAGTTTGTCCATGGGGGCCACCCAGCATTTT. The chain combines TRBV12-3 or TRBV12-4 with TRBJ1-5, with a possible D match to TRBD1 (6 bases). Trimming took off 3 bases at V and 11 bases at J, with 14 bases between the two ends. This CDR3 is built from 13 residues.

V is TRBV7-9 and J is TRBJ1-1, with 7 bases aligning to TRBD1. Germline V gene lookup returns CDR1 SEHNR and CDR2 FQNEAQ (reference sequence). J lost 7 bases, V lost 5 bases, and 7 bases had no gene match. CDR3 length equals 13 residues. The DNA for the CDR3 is TGTGCCAGCAGCCCTGGGACAGCCGATGAAGCTTTCTTT. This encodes CASSPGTADEAFF. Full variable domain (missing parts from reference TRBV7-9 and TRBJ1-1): DTGVSQNPRHKITKRGQNVTFRCDPISEHNRLYWYRQTLGQGPEFLTYFQNEAQLEKSRLLSDRFSAERPKGSFSTLEIQRTEQGDSAMYLCASSPGTADEAFFGQGTRLTVV.

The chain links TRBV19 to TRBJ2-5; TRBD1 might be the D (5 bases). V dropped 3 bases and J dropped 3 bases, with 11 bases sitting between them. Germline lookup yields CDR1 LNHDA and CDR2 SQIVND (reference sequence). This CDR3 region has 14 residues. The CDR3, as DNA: TGTGCCAGTAGTATTGTGGCAGGGAAAGAGACCCAGTACTTC. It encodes CASSIVAGKETQYF.

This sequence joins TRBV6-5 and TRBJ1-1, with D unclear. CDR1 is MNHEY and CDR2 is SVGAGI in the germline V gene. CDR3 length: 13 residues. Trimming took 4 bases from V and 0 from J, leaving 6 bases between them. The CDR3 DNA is TGTGCCAGCAGTTTCAAAATGAACACTGAAGCTTTCTTT. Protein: CASSFKMNTEAFF.

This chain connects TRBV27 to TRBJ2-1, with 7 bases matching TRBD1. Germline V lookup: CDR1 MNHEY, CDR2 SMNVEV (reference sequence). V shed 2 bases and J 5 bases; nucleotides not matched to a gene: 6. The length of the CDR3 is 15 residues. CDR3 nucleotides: TGTGCCAGCAGTTTAATGGGACAGTCCAACAATGAGCAGTTCTTC. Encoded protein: CASSLMGQSNNEQFF.

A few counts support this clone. This CDR3 reads CASRDLAGIKPDTQYF. Written as DNA, the CDR3 is TGTGCCAGCAGAGACCTAGCGGGAATAAAACCAGATACGCAGTATTTT. The V call is TRBV6-4, the J call TRBJ2-3; 9 bases agree with TRBD2. Unmatched junction bases numbered 11, after V lost 6 bases and J lost 4 bases. In germline, CDR1 is MRHNA, CDR2 SNTAGT. This CDR3 is 16 amino acids long.